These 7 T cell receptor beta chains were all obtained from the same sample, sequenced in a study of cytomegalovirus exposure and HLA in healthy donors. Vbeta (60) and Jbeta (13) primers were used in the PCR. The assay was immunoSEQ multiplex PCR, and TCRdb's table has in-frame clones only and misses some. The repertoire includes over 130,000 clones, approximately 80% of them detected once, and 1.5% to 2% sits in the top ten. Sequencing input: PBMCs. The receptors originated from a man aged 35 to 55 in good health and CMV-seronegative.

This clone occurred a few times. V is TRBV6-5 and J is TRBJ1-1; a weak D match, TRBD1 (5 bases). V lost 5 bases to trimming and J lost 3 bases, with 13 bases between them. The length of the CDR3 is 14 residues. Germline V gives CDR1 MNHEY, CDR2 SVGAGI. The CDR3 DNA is TGTGCCAGCAGTGAGTCGGACACACACACTGAAGCTTTCTTT. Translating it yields CASSESDTHTEAFF.

CDR3 protein: CASSSPGQGTYEQYF. The DNA of the CDR3 is TGTGCCAGCAGCTCCCCGGGACAGGGCACCTACGAGCAGTACTTC. The rearrangement joins TRBV7-9 to TRBJ2-7; 9 bases line up with TRBD1. The CDR3 sequence is 15 residues long. The germline V gene encodes CDR1 SEHNR and CDR2 FQNEAQ (reference sequence). The V gene end was trimmed by 4 bases and the J gene end by 2 bases; junction bases not matched to a gene: 6.

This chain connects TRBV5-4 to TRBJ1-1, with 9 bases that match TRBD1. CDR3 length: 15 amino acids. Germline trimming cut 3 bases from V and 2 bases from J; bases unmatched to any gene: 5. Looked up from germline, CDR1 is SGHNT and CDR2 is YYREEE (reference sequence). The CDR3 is CASSSRDRVNTEAFF. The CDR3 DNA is TGTGCCAGCAGCTCCCGGGACAGGGTTAACACTGAAGCTTTCTTT.

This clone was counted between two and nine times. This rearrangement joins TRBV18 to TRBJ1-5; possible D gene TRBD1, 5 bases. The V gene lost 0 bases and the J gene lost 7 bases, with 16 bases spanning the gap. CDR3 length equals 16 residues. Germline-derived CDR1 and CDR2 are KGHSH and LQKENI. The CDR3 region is CASSPPDGGVRQPQHF. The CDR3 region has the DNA TGTGCCAGCTCACCACCCGACGGAGGGGTACGGCAGCCCCAGCATTTT.

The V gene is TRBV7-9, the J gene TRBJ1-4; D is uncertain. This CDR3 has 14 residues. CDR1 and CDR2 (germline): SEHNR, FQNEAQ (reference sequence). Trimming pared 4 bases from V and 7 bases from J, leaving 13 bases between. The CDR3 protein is CASSSIVPGEKLFF. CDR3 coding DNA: TGTGCCAGCAGCTCAATAGTCCCTGGTGAAAAACTGTTTTTT.

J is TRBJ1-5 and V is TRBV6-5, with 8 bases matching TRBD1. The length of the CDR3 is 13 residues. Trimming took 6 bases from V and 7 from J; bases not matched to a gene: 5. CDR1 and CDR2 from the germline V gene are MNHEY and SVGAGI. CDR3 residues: CASRDRGGQPQHF. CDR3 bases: TGTGCCAGCAGAGACAGGGGAGGGCAGCCCCAGCATTTT.

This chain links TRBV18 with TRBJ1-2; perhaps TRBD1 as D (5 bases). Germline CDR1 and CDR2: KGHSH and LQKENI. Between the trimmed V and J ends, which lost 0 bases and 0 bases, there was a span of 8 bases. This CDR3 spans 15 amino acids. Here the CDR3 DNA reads TGTGCCAGCTCACCACCAGGGGCTTCTAACTATGGCTACACCTTC. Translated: CASSPPGASNYGYTF.